This T cell receptor (beta chain) was sequenced in a study of blood T cell repertoires in COVID-19. Study details: PBMCs, B-cell-depleted T cells, or T cells provided the cDNA or gDNA that made up the material.

In the source study's methods: Researchers report that nucleated cell counts were estimated from reference gene primer amplification. Here immunoSEQ multiplex PCR was the method, and the copy in TCRdb shows in-frame clones only, minus some. The V and J calls and clone size are taken from that table; D and trimming were inferred from the DNA. Of 110,000 or so clones listed, about 87% are singletons. The CDR3 is 16 amino acids. The V gene end was trimmed by 0 bases and the J gene end by 4 bases; junction bases not matched to a gene: 8. Germline V lookup: CDR1 SGDLS, CDR2 YYNGEE. The chain recombines TRBV9 with TRBJ1-1; 8 bases match TRBD1. The receptor's source is a woman between 50 and 59 years old with acute or convalescent COVID-19. The specimen sequenced was peripheral blood. The CDR3 coding sequence is TGTGCCAGCAGCGTAGGGCCAGGGGGCTCAGGCACTGAAGCTTTCTTT. Translating gives CASSVGPGGSGTEAFF. The full variable domain, in which reference TRBV9 and TRBJ1-1 provide the parts outside the CDR3, is DSGVTQTPKHLITATGQRVTLRCSPRSGDLSVYWYQQSLDQGLQFLIQYYNGEERAKGNILERFSAQQFPDLHSELNLSSLELGDSALYFCASSVGPGGSGTEAFFGQGTRLTVV.